The rows below give T cell receptor beta chains drawn from one sample of a study of CD8+CD57+ T cells in acquired aplastic anemia. Using its own MiXCR run on the reads, TCRdb lists one record per CDR3 protein. The table records around 230,000 distinct CDR3 sequences, around 63% of them present only once. The material sequenced was sorted CD4+, CD8+, or CD8+CD57+ T cells (not recorded which) from PBMCs. The receptors shown here come from a human donor in good health. Each CDR3 is given with its conserved first and last residue. A D gene is named only where the DNA matches it firmly. Not all rows give a size; the values are once, few, many and, for expanded clones, a class.

clone_size | j_call | d_call | v_call | cdr3_aa | cdr3_nt
. | TRBJ2-7 | . | TRBV5-1 | CASRQTGSNYEQYF | TGTGCCAGCAGGCAAACGGGATCCAACTACGAGCAGTACTTC
. | TRBJ2-7 | . | TRBV12-3/TRBV12-4 | CASSPSGTASYEQYF | TGTGCCAGCAGCCCCTCCGGGACCGCTTCCTACGAGCAGTACTTC
. | TRBJ2-7 | TRBD1 | TRBV29-1 | CSVADRGIGEQYF | TGCAGCGTTGCAGACAGGGGAATTGGCGAGCAGTACTTC
. | TRBJ2-5 | . | TRBV6-1 | CASSYYGTKTQYF | TGTGCCAGCAGTTATTACGGAACCAAGACCCAGTACTTC
. | TRBJ2-7 | TRBD1 | TRBV5-1 | CASSSPTGAAEQYF | TGCGCCAGCAGCTCCCCGACAGGGGCTGCCGAGCAGTACTTC
. | TRBJ2-7 | TRBD2 | TRBV7-9 | CASSPRLARTYEQYF | TGTGCCAGCAGCCCCCGACTAGCCAGGACCTACGAGCAGTACTTC
. | TRBJ1-1 | . | TRBV10-3 | CAISESTAEAFF | TGTGCCATCAGTGAGTCAACGGCTGAAGCTTTCTTT
many | TRBJ2-1 | . | TRBV7-9 | CASSPRAGSSYNEQFF | TGTGCCAGCAGCCCCCGGGCGGGGAGCTCCTACAATGAGCAGTTCTTC
. | TRBJ1-1 | . | TRBV9 | CASSVERGQNTEAFF | TGTGCCAGCAGCGTAGAACGGGGCCAGAACACTGAAGCTTTCTTT
. | TRBJ2-1 | TRBD2 | TRBV10-3 | CAIAGLAGYNEQFF | TGTGCCATCGCGGGACTAGCGGGGTACAATGAGCAGTTCTTC
. | TRBJ1-6 | TRBD1 | TRBV20-1 | CSAFDRGNSPLHF | TGCAGTGCTTTTGACAGGGGTAATTCACCCCTCCACTTT
. | TRBJ1-5 | . | TRBV12-3/TRBV12-4 | CASSLARAGNQPQHF | TGTGCCAGCAGTTTAGCGCGGGCAGGGAATCAGCCCCAGCATTTT